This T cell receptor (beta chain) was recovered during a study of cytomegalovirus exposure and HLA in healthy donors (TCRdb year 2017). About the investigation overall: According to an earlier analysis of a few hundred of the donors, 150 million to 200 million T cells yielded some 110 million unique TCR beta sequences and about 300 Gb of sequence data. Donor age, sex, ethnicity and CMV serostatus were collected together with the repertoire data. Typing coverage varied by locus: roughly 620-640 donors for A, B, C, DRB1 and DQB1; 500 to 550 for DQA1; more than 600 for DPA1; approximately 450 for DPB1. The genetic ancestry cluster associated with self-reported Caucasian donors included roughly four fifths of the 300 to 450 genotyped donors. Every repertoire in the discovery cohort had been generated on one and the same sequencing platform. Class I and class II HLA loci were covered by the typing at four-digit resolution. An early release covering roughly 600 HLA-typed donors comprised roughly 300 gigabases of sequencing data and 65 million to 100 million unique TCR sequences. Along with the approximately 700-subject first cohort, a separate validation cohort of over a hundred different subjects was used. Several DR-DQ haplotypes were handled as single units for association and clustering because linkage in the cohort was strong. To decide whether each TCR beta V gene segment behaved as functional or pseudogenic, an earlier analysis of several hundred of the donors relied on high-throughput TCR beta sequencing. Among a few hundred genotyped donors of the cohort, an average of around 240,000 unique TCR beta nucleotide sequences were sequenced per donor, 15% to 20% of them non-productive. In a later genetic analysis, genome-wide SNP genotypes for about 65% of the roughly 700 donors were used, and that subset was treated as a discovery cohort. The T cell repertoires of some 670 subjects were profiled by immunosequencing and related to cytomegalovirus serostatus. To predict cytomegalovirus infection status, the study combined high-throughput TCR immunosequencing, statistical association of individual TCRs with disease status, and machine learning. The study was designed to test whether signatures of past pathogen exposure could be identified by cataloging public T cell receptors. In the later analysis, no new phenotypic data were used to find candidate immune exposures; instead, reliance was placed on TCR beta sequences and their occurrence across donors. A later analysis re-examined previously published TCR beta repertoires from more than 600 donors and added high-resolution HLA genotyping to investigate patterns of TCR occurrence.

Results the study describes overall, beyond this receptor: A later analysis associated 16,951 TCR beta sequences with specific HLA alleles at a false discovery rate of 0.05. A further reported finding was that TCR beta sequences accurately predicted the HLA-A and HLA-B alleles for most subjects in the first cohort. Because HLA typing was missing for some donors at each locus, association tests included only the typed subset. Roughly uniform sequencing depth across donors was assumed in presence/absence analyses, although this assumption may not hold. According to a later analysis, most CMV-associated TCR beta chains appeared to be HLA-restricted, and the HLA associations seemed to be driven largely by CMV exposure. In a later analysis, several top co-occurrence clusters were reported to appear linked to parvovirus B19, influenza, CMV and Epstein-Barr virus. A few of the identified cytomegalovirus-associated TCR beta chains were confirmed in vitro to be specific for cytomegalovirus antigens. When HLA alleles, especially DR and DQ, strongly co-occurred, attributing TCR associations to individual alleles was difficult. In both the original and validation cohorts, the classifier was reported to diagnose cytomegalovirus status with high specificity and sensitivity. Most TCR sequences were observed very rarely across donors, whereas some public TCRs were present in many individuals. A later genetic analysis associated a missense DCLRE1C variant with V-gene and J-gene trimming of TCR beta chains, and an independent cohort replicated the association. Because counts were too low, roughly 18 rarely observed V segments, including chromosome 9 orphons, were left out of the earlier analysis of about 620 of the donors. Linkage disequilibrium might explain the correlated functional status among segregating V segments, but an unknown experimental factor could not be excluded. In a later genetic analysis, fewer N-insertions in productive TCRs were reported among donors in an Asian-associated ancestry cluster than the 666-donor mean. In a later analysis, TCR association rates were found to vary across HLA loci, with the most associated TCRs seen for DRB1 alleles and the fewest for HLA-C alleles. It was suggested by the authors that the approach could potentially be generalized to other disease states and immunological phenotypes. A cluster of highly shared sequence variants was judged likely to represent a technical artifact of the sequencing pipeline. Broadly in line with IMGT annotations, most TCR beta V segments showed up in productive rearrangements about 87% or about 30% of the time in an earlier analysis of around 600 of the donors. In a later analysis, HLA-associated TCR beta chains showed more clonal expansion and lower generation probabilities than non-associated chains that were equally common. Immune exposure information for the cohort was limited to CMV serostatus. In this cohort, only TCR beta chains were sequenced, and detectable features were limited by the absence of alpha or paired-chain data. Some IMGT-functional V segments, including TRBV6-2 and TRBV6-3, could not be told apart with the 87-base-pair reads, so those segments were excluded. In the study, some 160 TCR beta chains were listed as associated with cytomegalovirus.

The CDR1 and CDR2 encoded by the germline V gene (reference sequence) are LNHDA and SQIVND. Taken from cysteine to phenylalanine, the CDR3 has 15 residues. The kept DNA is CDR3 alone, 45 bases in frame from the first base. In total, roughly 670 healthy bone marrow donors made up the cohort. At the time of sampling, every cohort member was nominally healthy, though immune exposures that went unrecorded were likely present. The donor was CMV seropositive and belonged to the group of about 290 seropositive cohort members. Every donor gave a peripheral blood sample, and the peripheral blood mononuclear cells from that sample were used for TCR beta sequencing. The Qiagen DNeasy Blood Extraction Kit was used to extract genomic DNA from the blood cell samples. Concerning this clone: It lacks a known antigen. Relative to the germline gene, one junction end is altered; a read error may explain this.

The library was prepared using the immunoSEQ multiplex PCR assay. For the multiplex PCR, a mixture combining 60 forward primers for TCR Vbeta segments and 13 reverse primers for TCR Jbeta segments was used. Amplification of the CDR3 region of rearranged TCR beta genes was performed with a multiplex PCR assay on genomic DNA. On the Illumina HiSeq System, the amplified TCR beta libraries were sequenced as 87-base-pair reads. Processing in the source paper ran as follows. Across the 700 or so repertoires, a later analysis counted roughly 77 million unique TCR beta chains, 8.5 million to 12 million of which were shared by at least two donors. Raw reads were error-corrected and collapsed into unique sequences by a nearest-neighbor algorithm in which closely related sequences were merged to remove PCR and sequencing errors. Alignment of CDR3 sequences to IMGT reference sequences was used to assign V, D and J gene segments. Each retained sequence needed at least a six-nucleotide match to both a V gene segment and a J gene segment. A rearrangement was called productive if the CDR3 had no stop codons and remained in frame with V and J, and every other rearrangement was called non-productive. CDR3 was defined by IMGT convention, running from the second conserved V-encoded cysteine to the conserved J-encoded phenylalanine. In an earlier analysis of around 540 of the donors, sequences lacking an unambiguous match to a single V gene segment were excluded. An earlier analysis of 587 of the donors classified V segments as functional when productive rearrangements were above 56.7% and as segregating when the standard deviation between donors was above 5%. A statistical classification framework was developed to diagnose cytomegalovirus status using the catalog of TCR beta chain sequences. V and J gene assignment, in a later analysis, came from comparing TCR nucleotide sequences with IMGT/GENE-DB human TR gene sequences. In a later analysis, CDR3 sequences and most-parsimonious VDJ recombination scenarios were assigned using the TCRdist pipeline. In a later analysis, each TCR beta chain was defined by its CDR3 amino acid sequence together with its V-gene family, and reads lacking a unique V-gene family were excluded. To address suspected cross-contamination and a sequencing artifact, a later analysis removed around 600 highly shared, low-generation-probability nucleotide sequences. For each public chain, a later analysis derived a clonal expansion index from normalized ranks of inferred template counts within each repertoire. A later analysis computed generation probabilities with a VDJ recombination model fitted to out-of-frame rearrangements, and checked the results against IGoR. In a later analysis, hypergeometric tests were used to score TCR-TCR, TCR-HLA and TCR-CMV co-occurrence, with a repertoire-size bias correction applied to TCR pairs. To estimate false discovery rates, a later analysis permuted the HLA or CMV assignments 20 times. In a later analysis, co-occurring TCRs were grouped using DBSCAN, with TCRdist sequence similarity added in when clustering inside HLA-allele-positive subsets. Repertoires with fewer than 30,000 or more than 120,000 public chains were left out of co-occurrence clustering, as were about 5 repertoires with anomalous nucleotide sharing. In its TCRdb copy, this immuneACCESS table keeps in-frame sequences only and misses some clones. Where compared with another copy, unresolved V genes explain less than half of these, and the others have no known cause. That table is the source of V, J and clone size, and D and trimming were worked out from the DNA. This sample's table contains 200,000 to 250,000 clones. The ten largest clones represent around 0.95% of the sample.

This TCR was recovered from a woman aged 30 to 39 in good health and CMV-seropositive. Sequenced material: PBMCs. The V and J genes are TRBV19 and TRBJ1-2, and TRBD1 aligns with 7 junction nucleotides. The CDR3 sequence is CASSIATGSGYGYTF. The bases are TGTGCCAGTAGCATAGCGACAGGGTCGGGCTATGGCTACACCTTC. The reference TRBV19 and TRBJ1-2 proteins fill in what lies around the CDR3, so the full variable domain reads DGGITQSPKYLFRKEGQNVTLSCEQNLNHDAMYWYRQDPGQGLRLIYYSQIVNDFQKGDIAEGYSVSREKKESFPLTVTSAQKNPTAFYLCASSIATGSGYGYTFGSGTRLTVV.